These T cell receptor beta chains were read from a single sample in a study of shared clonotypes between healthy human individuals. Libraries were prepared by immunoSEQ multiplex PCR; TCRdb keeps only in-frame clonotypes and omits some of them. The sample records 1,100,000 or so clones, approximately 80% being singletons. The sample taken for sequencing was memory CD4+ T cells from PBMCs. Every receptor here comes from a man aged 18-30 years in good health. Some clones in this sample may be carry-over from other donors' samples. Each CDR3 is given with its conserved first and last residue. The D gene is left open where the match is weak. Some rows mark clone size as missing; the rest say once, few, many or name a class of expanded clone.

size | J | V | D | CDR3 | DNA
. | TRBJ2-1 | TRBV4-2 | TRBD2 | CASSLAGTYNEQFF | TGTGCCAGCAGCCTAGCGGGAACCTACAATGAGCAGTTCTTC
. | TRBJ2-1 | TRBV7-2 | TRBD2 | CASSRTSGSLGEQFF | TGTGCCAGCAGCCGTACTAGCGGGAGTCTCGGTGAGCAGTTCTTC
. | TRBJ1-2 | TRBV6-5 | TRBD1 | CASSRDREDYGYTF | TGTGCCAGCAGTAGGGACAGGGAGGACTATGGCTACACCTTC
few | TRBJ1-2 | TRBV15 | TRBD1 | CATSPSGDRDYGYTF | TGTGCCACCAGCCCTAGCGGGGACAGGGACTATGGCTACACCTTC
. | TRBJ1-3 | TRBV18 | . | CASSPRGGRTDISGNTIYF | TGTGCCAGCTCACCACGGGGAGGTAGGACCGACATCTCTGGAAACACCATATATTTT
once | TRBJ1-5 | TRBV5-8 | TRBD1 | CASRPRDRVAGSPQHF | TGTGCCAGCAGACCCCGGGACAGGGTGGCGGGTTCGCCCCAGCATTTT
. | TRBJ2-7 | TRBV12-2 | . | CASRLWSRVANSYEQYF | TGTGCAAGTCGCTTATGGTCAAGGGTAGCCAACTCCTACGAGCAGTACTTC
many | TRBJ1-1 | TRBV16 | . | CASSRQGNTEAFF | TGTGCCAGCAGCCGTCAGGGGAACACTGAAGCTTTCTTT
. | TRBJ1-2 | TRBV6-5 | . | CASMGSTRGYTF | TGTGCCAGCATGGGCAGTACTCGTGGCTACACCTTC
. | TRBJ1-2 | TRBV2 | TRBD1 | CASSSAAGPGTGYGYTF | TGTGCCAGCAGTTCCGCCGCCGGTCCCGGGACAGGGTATGGCTACACCTTC
. | TRBJ1-1 | TRBV7-9 | . | CASRSTTGRGDTEAFF | TGTGCCAGCAGGTCTACGACAGGAAGGGGGGACACTGAAGCTTTCTTT
. | TRBJ1-5 | TRBV28 | . | CASTRPGTAWGPQHF | TGTGCCAGCACCCGTCCCGGGACGGCGTGGGGGCCCCAGCATTTT
. | TRBJ2-5 | TRBV5-1 | . | CASKGKETQYF | TGCGCCTCCAAGGGAAAAGAGACCCAGTACTTC
. | TRBJ1-5 | TRBV11-2 | . | CASSPNRDQPQHF | TGTGCCAGCAGCCCCAACAGGGATCAGCCCCAGCATTTT
few | TRBJ2-3 | TRBV30 | . | CAWSRPSASTDTQYF | TGTGCCTGGAGTCGACCTAGCGCTAGCACAGATACGCAGTATTTT
. | TRBJ2-3 | TRBV13 | . | CASSLWAKTDTQYF | TGTGCCAGCAGCTTATGGGCGAAGACAGATACGCAGTATTTT